Shown below are 17 T cell receptor beta chains from a single sample sequenced in a study of cytomegalovirus exposure and HLA in healthy donors. The study ran its PCR with 60 Vbeta and 13 Jbeta primers. Libraries were prepared by immunoSEQ multiplex PCR; TCRdb keeps only in-frame clonotypes and omits some of them. The sample holds 110,000 to 150,000 clones, roughly four fifths seen once. Sample: PBMCs. These receptor sequences come from a male donor in good health and CMV-seronegative.

This rearrangement joins TRBV4-2 to TRBJ1-2; 9 positions agree with TRBD1. V lost 0 bases to trimming and J lost 8 bases; unmatched junction nucleotides: 7. This CDR3 has 15 amino acids. CDR1 LGHNA and CDR2 YNFKEQ come from the germline V gene. The CDR3 sequence: CASSQDGGTGKGYTF. The DNA for the CDR3 is TGTGCCAGCAGCCAAGACGGCGGGACAGGGAAAGGCTACACCTTC.

V and J are TRBV9 and TRBJ2-1; 10 bases line up with TRBD2. With 0 bases clipped from V and 6 bases from J, the junction kept 6 bases outside the gene matches. This CDR3 region has 16 residues. Per the germline V gene, CDR1 is SGDLS and CDR2 is YYNGEE. The CDR3 DNA reads as TGTGCCAGCAGCGTAGATTCTAGCGGGAGCGGCAATGAGCAGTTCTTC. This gives the protein CASSVDSSGSGNEQFF.

This chain links TRBV9 with TRBJ1-3; 7 bases fit TRBD1. After removal of 3 bases from V and 0 bases from J, the junction contained 6 bases not matched to a gene. Per germline, CDR1 SGDLS and CDR2 YYNGEE. The CDR3 is 16 residues long. The chain's CDR3 is CASSESTGLSGNTIYF. The DNA for the CDR3 is TGTGCCAGCAGCGAATCGACAGGGCTCTCTGGAAACACCATATATTTT. The variable domain in full, completed from reference TRBV9 and TRBJ1-3, reads DSGVTQTPKHLITATGQRVTLRCSPRSGDLSVYWYQQSLDQGLQFLIQYYNGEERAKGNILERFSAQQFPDLHSELNLSSLELGDSALYFCASSESTGLSGNTIYFGEGSWLTVV.

This clone showed up just a few times. In DNA form, the CDR3 reads TGTGCCAGCAGCTTGGTGCCTCGGGGAATACCTGGAAACACCATATATTTT. Its translation is CASSLVPRGIPGNTIYF. The chain joins TRBV13 to TRBJ1-3; D call uncertain. CDR3 length: 17 amino acids. Trimming removed 3 bases at V and 2 bases at J, with 17 bases between. Germline CDR1 and CDR2: PRHDT and FYEKMQ (reference sequence). Based on the CDR3 plus reference TRBV13 and TRBJ1-3, the full variable domain is AAGVIQSPRHLIKEKRETATLKCYPIPRHDTVYWYQQGPGQDPQFLISFYEKMQSDKGSIPDRFSAQQFSDYHSELNMSSLELGDSALYFCASSLVPRGIPGNTIYFGEGSWLTVV.

The J gene is TRBJ1-1, the V gene TRBV6-5, with 7 bases that match TRBD1. The CDR3 length is 13 residues. Germline trimming cut 4 bases from V and 6 bases from J; bases unmatched to any gene: 5. Germline V gene lookup returns CDR1 MNHEY and CDR2 SVGAGI. For the CDR3, the DNA is TGTGCCAGCAGTTTACACAGGGGAGCTGAAGCTTTCTTT. This encodes CASSLHRGAEAFF.

J is TRBJ2-3 and V is TRBV6-6, with D unresolved. V shed 6 bases and J shed 4 bases, with 20 bases lying between them. CDR3 length: 16 amino acids. CDR1 and CDR2 (germline): MNHNY, SVGAGI (reference sequence). This CDR3 reads CASSQEAAPLADTQYF. CDR3 DNA: TGTGCCAGCAGCCAAGAGGCTGCGCCTTTGGCAGATACGCAGTATTTT.

The V and J genes are TRBV5-1 and TRBJ2-4, with D perhaps matching TRBD1 (5 bases). This CDR3 is 14 amino acids long. Trimming took 5 bases from V and 3 from J, leaving 12 bases between them. Germline V CDR1 and CDR2: SGHRS, YFSETQ. CDR3 region: CASRPTGHKNIQYF. CDR3 in DNA: TGCGCCAGCAGGCCTACAGGACACAAAAACATTCAGTACTTC.

The CDR3 DNA reads as TGTGCCAGCAGCTTCGGGAGCGGGAGTGACGACGAGCAGTACTTC. It translates to CASSFGSGSDDEQYF. The chain links TRBV27 to TRBJ2-7, with 8 bases matching TRBD2. Germline-derived CDR1 and CDR2 are MNHEY and SMNVEV (reference sequence). The junction had 12 bases not matched to a gene; V was cut back by 6 bases and J by 5 bases. This CDR3 is 15 amino acids long.

J is TRBJ1-2 and V is TRBV6-5, with unresolved D. The CDR3 spans 13 residues. The germline CDR1 and CDR2 sequences are MNHEY and SVGAGI. V was cut by 2 bases and J by 5 bases, with 9 bases left in between. The CDR3 is CASSYGGRYGYTF. CDR3 coding DNA: TGTGCCAGCAGTTACGGTGGCCGATATGGCTACACCTTC.

Only a few counts were recorded for this clone. The J gene is TRBJ1-1, the V gene TRBV7-2; D is possibly TRBD1 (6 bases). Germline V gives CDR1 SGHTA, CDR2 FQGNSA. The CDR3 sequence is 14 residues long. Trimming left V 6 bases short and J 5 bases short, with 16 bases between. The CDR3 region has the DNA TGTGCCAGCAGTTCTCAGGGGCAGGTGACTGAAGCTTTCTTT. It is translated as CASSSQGQVTEAFF.

This sequence joins TRBV12-2 and TRBJ2-7; whether TRBD2, the table's D call, matches the DNA was not checked. TRBV12-2 counts as a pseudogene. The CDR3 runs 15 residues. Written as DNA, the CDR3 is TGTGCAAGTCGCTTAGTTAACGGGATCGTCTACGAGCAGTACTTC. It specifies CASRLVNGIVYEQYF.

The chain links TRBV7-8 to TRBJ1-2; 7 positions match TRBD1. Per the germline V gene, CDR1 is SGHVS and CDR2 is FQNEAQ. CDR3 length equals 15 residues. V gave up 5 bases and J gave up 8 bases; unmatched junction bases: 14. This CDR3 reads CASSRSLGGAGGYTF. In nucleotides, the CDR3 is TGTGCCAGCAGCCGATCACTAGGGGGCGCGGGGGGCTACACCTTC.

V usage is TRBV9 and J usage is TRBJ1-4; D remains ambiguous. The germline gives CDR1 SGDLS, CDR2 YYNGEE. The V end was cut by 0 bases, the J end by 4 bases, with 7 bases between. This CDR3 has 14 residues. CDR3 nucleotide sequence: TGTGCCAGCAGCGTAGCTAGCGGTAATGAAAAACTGTTTTTT. Translation gives CASSVASGNEKLFF.

This chain uses TRBV5-1 with TRBJ1-1, with TRBD1 matching over 8 bases. V gave up 4 bases and J gave up 5 bases; unmatched junction bases: 4. Looked up from germline, CDR1 is SGHRS and CDR2 is YFSETQ. This CDR3 is 13 amino acids long. This CDR3 reads CASSTQGGTEAFF. The CDR3 DNA follows: TGCGCCAGCAGCACACAGGGGGGTACTGAAGCTTTCTTT.

The chain joins TRBV6-5 to TRBJ2-5; D might be TRBD2 (5 bases). This CDR3 contains 13 residues. V was cut by 6 bases and J by 7 bases, with 15 bases left in between. Germline assignment: CDR1 MNHEY and CDR2 SVGAGI. CDR3 nucleotides: TGTGCCAGCAGCCTACAAAGCCGGGGGACCCAGTACTTC. Its protein is CASSLQSRGTQYF.

The rearrangement links TRBV28 to TRBJ2-1, with 10 bases that match TRBD2. Germline CDR1 reads MDHEN; CDR2 reads SYDVKM. Unmatched junction bases numbered 0, after V lost 3 bases and J lost 10 bases. The CDR3 is 12 amino acids. The CDR3 nucleotides read TGTGCCAGCAGTTTGGGACTAGCGGAGCAGTTCTTC. Translation: CASSLGLAEQFF.

The gene calls are TRBV7-8 and TRBJ1-5; D may be TRBD1 (6 bases). V shed 5 bases and J shed 1 base, with 21 bases lying between them. The CDR3 extends over 18 amino acids. Germline V gives CDR1 SGHVS, CDR2 FQNEAQ. Here the CDR3 reads CASSLPGGQRESNQPQHF. CDR3 DNA: TGTGCCAGCAGCCTCCCGGGAGGACAGAGAGAAAGCAATCAGCCCCAGCATTTT.